Shown below are 22 T cell receptor beta chains from a single sample sequenced in a study of T cell responses to AZD1222 COVID-19 vaccine. Profiled with immunoSEQ multiplex PCR; TCRdb holds only in-frame clones, not every one. The profile covers approximately 140,000 clones, with 80% to 90% appearing a single time and approximately 5.1% taken by the ten largest. Material: peripheral blood, obtained on day 0 of AZD1222 vaccination. These TCRs come from an adult in good health.

This clone was counted once. The chain couples TRBV2 to TRBJ2-3; TRBD1 is a possible D gene (6 bases). The CDR3 extends over 14 amino acids. V lost 1 base and J lost 4, with 9 bases in between. CDR1 SNHLY and CDR2 FYNNEI come from the germline V gene. CDR3 DNA: TGTGCCAGCAGTGAAGGACAGGTGGCAGATACGCAGTATTTT. Its protein is CASSEGQVADTQYF. Complete variable domain (other parts from reference TRBV2 and TRBJ2-3): EPEVTQTPSHQVTQMGQEVILRCVPISNHLYFYWYRQILGQKVEFLVSFYNNEISEKSEIFDDQFSVERPDGSNFTLKIRSTKLEDSAMYFCASSEGQVADTQYFGPGTRLTVL.

This chain links TRBV28 with TRBJ1-2, with 7 bases aligning to TRBD1. Losses at the gene ends were 5 bases for V and 10 bases for J; bases not matched to a gene: 13. Germline V CDR1 and CDR2: MDHEN, SYDVKM. CDR3 size: 14 residues. The CDR3 loop is CASSRLFRDSSYTF. DNA for the CDR3: TGTGCCAGCAGTAGATTATTCCGGGACAGCTCCTACACCTTC.

This chain uses TRBV24-1 with TRBJ2-7; D might be TRBD1 (5 bases). Trimming cost V 3 bases and J 4 bases, with 15 bases left between them. The CDR3 length is 15 residues. Germline V lookup: CDR1 KGHDR, CDR2 SFDVKD. The DNA for the CDR3 is TGTGCCACCAGTGATACGACCCAGGGATCTTACGAGCAGTACTTC. Encoded protein: CATSDTTQGSYEQYF.

This clone was observed a single time. This chain links TRBV19 with TRBJ1-5, with TRBD1 as a possible D gene (6 bases). The V end lost 4 bases, the J end lost 0 bases, and 13 bases lay between the germline ends. The CDR3 runs to 16 residues. Germline CDR1 LNHDA, CDR2 SQIVND (reference sequence). In DNA form, the CDR3 reads TGTGCCAGTAGTACCCGACAGGTATATAGCAATCAGCCCCAGCATTTT. Translation: CASSTRQVYSNQPQHF.

This clone was seen just once. The chain is built from TRBV28 and TRBJ1-2; D unresolved. Per germline, CDR1 MDHEN and CDR2 SYDVKM. This CDR3 is 13 amino acids long. V dropped 2 bases and J dropped 5 bases, with 9 bases sitting between them. For the CDR3, the DNA is TGTGCCAGCAGTTTAGCCGGCCAGTATGGCTACACCTTC. Translation: CASSLAGQYGYTF.

This chain uses TRBV5-4 with TRBJ2-2; D gene uncertain. The CDR3 length is 16 residues. Trimming took 0 bases from V and 3 from J, leaving 12 bases between them. Germline-derived CDR1 and CDR2 are SGHNT and YYREEE (reference sequence). The CDR3 DNA reads TGTGCCAGCAGCTTGGGCTCTGGTTCGGACACCGGGGAGCTGTTTTTT. This encodes CASSLGSGSDTGELFF. Together with reference TRBV5-4 and TRBJ2-2, the CDR3 gives the full variable domain: ETGVTQSPTHLIKTRGQQVTLRCSSQSGHNTVSWYQQALGQGPQFIFQYYREEENGRGNFPPRFSGLQFPNYSSELNVNALELDDSALYLCASSLGSGSDTGELFFGEGSRLTVL.

The genes are TRBV7-2 and TRBJ1-3, with unresolved D. The CDR3 spans 16 residues. The ends were cut back, 4 bases at V and 4 bases at J, with 17 bases in the middle. Germline values: CDR1 SGHTA, CDR2 FQGNSA. The CDR3 DNA reads as TGTGCCAGCAGCTCATCATACCGGGGAACGGGAAACACCATATATTTT. Its protein is CASSSSYRGTGNTIYF.

This chain links TRBV4-3 with TRBJ2-3; no clear D gene. The germline gives CDR1 LGHNA, CDR2 YSLEER. V was trimmed by 4 bases and J by 4 bases, leaving 9 bases between them. This CDR3 has 13 amino acids. The CDR3 DNA is TGCGCCAGCAGCCCGGGCTATTCAGATACGCAGTATTTT. It is translated as CASSPGYSDTQYF.

V is TRBV14 and J is TRBJ2-1, with 14 bases that match TRBD2. V was clipped by 4 bases and J by 9 bases; unmatched bases: 14. Germline-derived CDR1 and CDR2 are SGHDN and FVKESK. This CDR3 is 18 amino acids long. The CDR3 DNA reads as TGTGCCAGCAGCCCCCGACAAGAGACTAGCGGGAGGGCCCCTGAGCAGTTCTTC. Translating it yields CASSPRQETSGRAPEQFF.

This chain links TRBV5-1 with TRBJ2-7, with D tentatively TRBD1 or TRBD2 (6 bases each). The CDR3 is made up of 12 amino acids. The V end lost 5 bases, the J end lost 5 bases, and 11 bases lay between the germline ends. CDR1 SGHRS and CDR2 YFSETQ come from the germline V gene. CDR3 protein: CASRDRGDEQYF. CDR3 DNA sequence: TGCGCCAGCAGAGATAGGGGGGACGAGCAGTACTTC.

By sample share, this clone is medium-sized (0.01 to 0.1%). The chain has TRBV6-4 and TRBJ2-3; TRBD2 aligns across 8 bases. There are 16 residues in the CDR3. Germline V lookup: CDR1 MRHNA, CDR2 SNTAGT. V shed 0 bases, J shed 4 bases, and the junction held 6 bases outside the gene matches. The CDR3 bases are TGTGCCAGCAGTGACTCGAGTCGGGGGGGACCAGATACGCAGTATTTT. Encoded protein: CASSDSSRGGPDTQYF.

The genes are TRBV7-9 and TRBJ1-4; possible D gene TRBD1, 6 bases. Germline lookup yields CDR1 SEHNR and CDR2 FQNEAQ (reference sequence). Deletions cut 3 bases from V and 7 bases from J, with 9 bases between. The CDR3 runs to 13 residues. The CDR3 nucleotides are TGTGCCAGCAGCTTGGGGGCCGTTGAAAAACTGTTTTTT. This sequence encodes CASSLGAVEKLFF.

The V call is TRBV5-1, the J call TRBJ2-1; D remains unclear. Trimming took 2 bases from V and 3 from J, leaving 9 bases between them. Germline CDR1 and CDR2: SGHRS and YFSETQ. The CDR3 contains 14 residues. In DNA form, the CDR3 reads TGCGCCAGCAGCTTCCGACGGAACTACAATGAGCAGTTCTTC. It specifies CASSFRRNYNEQFF.

The V and J genes are TRBV18 and TRBJ1-6, with 11 bases lining up with TRBD1. This CDR3 spans 17 amino acids. The germline CDR1 and CDR2 sequences are KGHSH and LQKENI. V was clipped by 2 bases and J by 8 bases; unmatched bases: 8. The CDR3, as DNA: TGTGCCAGCTCACCAGTGCAGGACAGGGGGCAAGATTCACCCCTCCACTTT. This encodes CASSPVQDRGQDSPLHF.

V usage is TRBV24-1 and J usage is TRBJ1-2, with D perhaps TRBD1 (6 bases). V dropped 3 bases and J dropped 6 bases, with 19 bases sitting between them. CDR3 length equals 16 residues. CDR1 and CDR2 (germline): KGHDR, SFDVKD. CDR3 DNA: TGTGCCACCAGTGATCCCGGCAACAGGGCGACGCATGGCTACACCTTC. Translated, it gives CATSDPGNRATHGYTF.

The chain is built from TRBV7-2 and TRBJ1-2, with D hard to call. The CDR3 consists of 16 residues. Germline V CDR1 and CDR2: SGHTA, FQGNSA. The V gene lost 1 base and the J gene lost 6 bases, with 18 bases spanning the gap. CDR3 loop: CASSLDRQLFGDGYTF. The DNA of the CDR3 is TGTGCCAGCAGCTTAGACAGACAACTATTTGGGGATGGCTACACCTTC.

The V and J genes are TRBV5-1 and TRBJ2-7; weak D call: TRBD2 (5 bases). Germline V lookup: CDR1 SGHRS, CDR2 YFSETQ. Trimming removed 4 bases from V and 5 bases from J, with 19 bases in between. The CDR3 has 15 residues. CDR3 sequence reads: CASSLPRESSHEQYF. CDR3 coding DNA: TGCGCCAGCAGCCTTCCGAGGGAGAGTTCCCACGAGCAGTACTTC.

As DNA, the CDR3 is TGTGCCAGCAGCTTACAAGATACGCAGTATTTT. Translation gives CASSLQDTQYF. The chain joins TRBV7-9 to TRBJ2-3, with unresolved D. The germline V gene encodes CDR1 SEHNR and CDR2 FQNEAQ (reference sequence). V was cut by 2 bases and J by 5 bases, with 2 bases left in between. This CDR3 contains 11 residues.

The rearrangement links TRBV5-1 to TRBJ2-1, with 9 nucleotides matching TRBD1. Germline lookup yields CDR1 SGHRS and CDR2 YFSETQ. This CDR3 has 16 residues. The V and J ends lost 2 bases and 4 bases, in that order; junction bases with no gene match: 7. The CDR3 sequence is CASSLTGTGQYNEQFF. DNA of the CDR3: TGCGCCAGCAGCTTAACCGGGACAGGGCAATACAATGAGCAGTTCTTC.

The gene calls are TRBV7-2 and TRBJ2-2; 11 bases fit TRBD2. The CDR3 spans 16 residues. V was clipped by 5 bases and J by 3 bases; unmatched bases: 5. The germline CDR1 and CDR2 sequences are SGHTA and FQGNSA. CDR3 DNA sequence: TGTGCCAGCAGCATCACTAGCGGGAGCGACACCGGGGAGCTGTTTTTT. Encoded protein: CASSITSGSDTGELFF.

CDR3 DNA sequence: TGTGCCACCAGGACTAGTAACGGGGAGCTGTTTTTT. This sequence encodes CATRTSNGELFF. The chain links TRBV24-1 to TRBJ2-2; D may be TRBD2 (6 bases). Germline V gene lookup returns CDR1 KGHDR and CDR2 SFDVKD. V lost 7 bases to trimming and J lost 7 bases, with 9 bases between them. CDR3 length equals 12 residues.

DNA of the CDR3: TGTGCCAGCAGCTTGAGGGGTTACGAGCAGTACTTC. Translated: CASSLRGYEQYF. The rearrangement links TRBV7-2 to TRBJ2-7; D tentatively reads TRBD1 or TRBD2 (5 bases each). Germline assignment: CDR1 SGHTA and CDR2 FQGNSA. CDR3 length: 12 amino acids. V was clipped by 3 bases and J by 4 bases, with 7 bases between them.